This TCR beta chain was sequenced for a study of blood T cell repertoires in COVID-19. For the study at large: The United States, Italy and Spain were the sources of the acute and convalescent COVID-19 samples. Sources were T cells, B-cell-depleted T cells, or PBMCs; the material itself was cDNA or gDNA.

Measured with immunoSEQ multiplex PCR; TCRdb has only the in-frame clones, and not every one. The sample shows some 170,000 clones, roughly four fifths of them seen only once. This CDR3 spans 15 amino acids. The V gene's germline CDR1 is MNHNS and CDR2 SASEGT. Trimming took 2 bases from V and 10 from J; bases not matched to a gene: 9. The sequence was collected from a human donor in a cohort sampled during active COVID-19. The chain uses TRBV6-1 and TRBJ1-4; 8 bases fit TRBD1. Input material: peripheral blood. The DNA for the CDR3 is TGTGCCAGCAGTGAACCGCCCTTCAGGGGGCGAAAACTGTTTTTT. Translating gives CASSEPPFRGRKLFF.